This entry lists 25 T cell receptor beta chains sequenced from one sample in a study of glioma-infiltrating T cells. TCR alpha and beta CDR3 regions were amplified from RNA using iRepertoire nested multiplex PCR. TCRdb re-analysed the multiplex PCR reads in MiXCR, keeping a single row per CDR3 protein. Here the sample spans fewer than 500,000 distinct CDR3 sequences, around 45% being singletons. The sequencing input was glioma tissue, nonneoplastic brain tissue, or PBMCs (not recorded which). The receptor set was obtained from a human donor with low-grade glioma or glioblastoma, undergoing nonglioma brain surgery, or in good health (not recorded which).

The sample holds one count of this clonotype. Compared with germline, one end of the junction differs, possibly owing to a read error. J is TRBJ1-5 and V is TRBV12-3 or TRBV12-4, with D tentatively TRBD1 (6 bases). The CDR3 spans 17 residues. CDR3 sequence: CASSRGDMSYSNKPQHF. The DNA of the CDR3 is TGTGCCAGCAGTCGCGGGGACATGAGTTATAGCAATAAGCCCCAGCATTTT.

A few counts support this clonotype. This rearrangement joins TRBV19 to TRBJ2-7; perhaps TRBD2 as D (5 bases). The V gene lost 1 base and the J gene lost 6 bases, with 16 bases spanning the gap. The CDR3 is 15 amino acids. Germline V lookup: CDR1 LNHDA, CDR2 SQIVND (reference sequence). The CDR3 coding sequence is TGTGCCAGTAGTATAGTTGGGCCCGGGATCGGCGAGCAGTACTTC. Protein sequence: CASSIVGPGIGEQYF.

This clonotype showed up just a few times. The V call is TRBV28, the J call TRBJ2-4; D is possibly TRBD1 (6 bases). The V end lost 3 bases, the J end lost 3 bases, and 12 bases lay between the germline ends. The CDR3 covers 15 residues. Looked up from germline, CDR1 is MDHEN and CDR2 is SYDVKM. The DNA of the CDR3 is TGTGCCAGCAGTTTTTTTGGCAGGGGCAAAAACATTCAGTACTTC. It yields the protein CASSFFGRGKNIQYF.

The chain is built from TRBV4-1 and TRBJ1-1; D might be TRBD1 (5 bases). Germline loops: CDR1 MGHRA, CDR2 YSYEKL. Deletions cut 6 bases from V and 1 base from J, with 12 bases between. The CDR3 is 14 residues long. CDR3 coding DNA: TGCGCCAGCAGTCGAATCGGGGGGAACACTGAAGCTTTCTTT. It is translated as CASSRIGGNTEAFF.

DNA of the CDR3: TGTGCCAGCTCCCAGCGCCTCTACGAGCAGTACTTC. Encoded protein: CASSQRLYEQYF. The chain is built from TRBV6-2 or TRBV6-3 and TRBJ2-7; D remains unclear. Germline CDR1 reads MNHEY; CDR2 reads SVGEGT. V was cut by 8 bases and J by 3 bases, with 11 bases left in between. This CDR3 comprises 12 residues.

This clonotype was detected a few times. At one end the junction does not follow the germline gene, possibly because of a read error. The chain carries TRBV7-9 and TRBJ2-7, with D uncertain. The germline gives CDR1 SEHNR, CDR2 FQNEAQ (reference sequence). CDR3 size: 15 residues. The CDR3 nucleotides are TGTGCCAGCACCTTAGGAAGGTTGGGCTACTACGAGCAGTACTTC. This encodes CASTLGRLGYYEQYF.

This clonotype showed up just once. This sequence joins TRBV20-1 and TRBJ2-7, with a tentative D call TRBD2 (5 bases). The V end lost 5 bases, the J end lost 3 bases, and 14 bases lay between the germline ends. There are 13 residues in the CDR3. Germline V CDR1 and CDR2: DFQATT, SNEGSKA (reference sequence). DNA of the CDR3: TGCAGTGCTCCTGGACTGACCCTCTACGAGCAGTACGTC. It encodes CSAPGLTLYEQYV.

This clonotype occurred a few times. The chain uses TRBV7-9 and TRBJ2-1, with 10 bases identical to TRBD2. The CDR3 totals 16 residues. With V trimmed by 3 bases and J by 6 bases, 8 bases remained unmatched. The V gene's germline CDR1 is SEHNR and CDR2 FQNEAQ (reference sequence). The CDR3 loop reads CASSFPRGLALNEQFF. The DNA for the CDR3 is TGTGCCAGCAGCTTCCCGCGGGGACTAGCGCTCAATGAGCAGTTCTTC.

This chain connects TRBV11-3 to TRBJ1-1; 7 bases match TRBD1. The germline gives CDR1 SGHNT, CDR2 YENEEA. The CDR3 has 16 amino acids. The V and J ends lost 5 bases and 1 base, in that order; junction bases with no gene match: 10. The CDR3 bases are TGTGCCAGCAGCGCTCGACAGGGCCAGGGGAACACTGAAGCTTTCTTT. It yields the protein CASSARQGQGNTEAFF.

The sample holds a few counts of this clonotype. V and J are TRBV4-1 and TRBJ1-2; D is unresolved. Germline V CDR1 and CDR2: MGHRA, YSYEKL. V lost 2 bases, J lost 6 bases, and 13 bases lay in between. This CDR3 is 14 amino acids long. Here the CDR3 reads CASSQSTRMDGYTF. For the CDR3, the DNA is TGCGCCAGCAGCCAATCGACCCGGATGGATGGCTACACCTTC.

This clonotype was detected many times. The chain recombines TRBV6-2 or TRBV6-3 with TRBJ1-2; no clear D. This CDR3 region has 13 residues. Trimming cost V 5 bases and J 4 bases, with 11 bases left between them. CDR1 is MNHEY, CDR2 SVGEGT, per germline. CDR3 in amino acids: CASSPYSTYGYTF. The CDR3 bases are TGTGCCAGCAGTCCTTACAGCACCTATGGCTACACCTTC.

In the case of this clonotype: Relative to the germline gene, one junction end is altered; a read error may explain this. This chain connects TRBV28 to TRBJ2-4, with unresolved D. From germline, CDR1 is MDHEN and CDR2 SYDVKM. This CDR3 has 15 amino acids. The CDR3 nucleotides read TGTGCCAGCAGTTATGGCGGAGAGGCCAAAAACACTCAGTACTTC. This gives the protein CASSYGGEAKNTQYF.

The genes are TRBV7-2 and TRBJ2-1; D unclear. There are 14 residues in the CDR3. CDR1 is SGHTA, CDR2 FQGNSA, per germline. Trimming took off 5 bases at V and 8 bases at J, with 16 bases between the two ends. The CDR3 coding sequence is TGTGCCAGCAGCCCGGGTCGCGCGAGTGATGAGCAGTTCTTC. Protein product: CASSPGRASDEQFF.

The chain joins TRBV7-2 to TRBJ2-3; tentative D call: TRBD2 (5 bases). V was clipped by 8 bases and J by 0 bases, with 15 bases between them. This CDR3 comprises 15 residues. Germline lookup yields CDR1 SGHTA and CDR2 FQGNSA. The CDR3 spells CASLPGSGSTDTQYF. The CDR3 coding sequence is TGTGCCAGCTTGCCAGGCAGCGGTAGCACAGATACGCAGTATTTT.

The chain links TRBV7-9 to TRBJ2-7; 12 bases map to TRBD2. Germline trimming cut 4 bases from V and 6 bases from J; bases unmatched to any gene: 13. The CDR3 is made up of 17 amino acids. Germline values: CDR1 SEHNR, CDR2 FQNEAQ (reference sequence). As DNA, the CDR3 is TGTGCCAGCAGCTCGACTAGCGGGAGATCGGCTGTCTCCGAGCAGTACTTC. Translating it yields CASSSTSGRSAVSEQYF.

This chain uses TRBV28 with TRBJ2-5; D may be TRBD2 (6 bases). CDR1 MDHEN and CDR2 SYDVKM come from the germline V gene. The CDR3 has 16 residues. V was cut by 5 bases and J by 4 bases, with 20 bases left in between. CDR3 bases: TGTGCCAGCAGTCGTAGAACGCGGAGGGCCGCAGAGACCCAGTACTTC. Residues: CASSRRTRRAAETQYF.

The chain employs TRBV19 and TRBJ1-6, with no clear D. This CDR3 comprises 13 residues. V lost 7 bases, J lost 10 bases, and 14 bases lay in between. CDR1 and CDR2 (germline): LNHDA, SQIVND (reference sequence). This CDR3 reads CASNLLGVSPLHF. DNA of the CDR3: TGTGCCAGTAACCTACTGGGTGTATCACCCCTCCACTTT.

The V and J genes are TRBV11-2 and TRBJ2-5; TRBD2 matches 9 bases. With V trimmed by 2 bases and J by 1 base, 5 bases remained unmatched. Germline CDR1 SGHAT, CDR2 FQNNGV. There are 16 residues in the CDR3. CDR3 region: CASSLRREGRQETQYF. DNA of the CDR3: TGTGCCAGCAGCTTAAGGCGGGAGGGCCGCCAAGAGACCCAGTACTTC.

This clonotype occurred a few times. This chain links TRBV7-3 with TRBJ2-5; TRBD2 matches at 7 bases. Germline lookup yields CDR1 SGHTA and CDR2 FQGTGA. This CDR3 has 13 amino acids. V trimming: 8 bases; J trimming: 2 bases; junction bases outside the gene matches: 5. CDR3: CASGASGQETQYF. The CDR3 DNA follows: TGTGCCAGCGGGGCTAGCGGACAAGAGACCCAGTACTTC.

This clonotype appeared a few times. The rearrangement uses TRBV28 and TRBJ2-7; no firm D call. CDR3 length: 14 amino acids. CDR1 is MDHEN, CDR2 SYDVKM, per germline. V was pared by 3 bases and J by 3 bases, with 12 bases between. CDR3 in amino acids: CASSLGRSFYEQYF. In DNA form, the CDR3 reads TGTGCCAGCAGTTTGGGCAGGAGTTTCTACGAGCAGTACTTC.

The genes are TRBV25-1 and TRBJ2-7, with TRBD1 matching over 11 bases. The CDR3 is made up of 15 amino acids. The V segment lost 2 bases and the J segment 4 bases; nucleotides outside the gene matches: 4. Germline V gene data show CDR1 as MGHDK and CDR2 as SYGVNS. CDR3 DNA: TGTGCCAGCAGTGAAGGGGGACAGGGGGAGTACGAGCAGTACTTC. It specifies CASSEGGQGEYEQYF.

This clonotype showed up just a few times. The J gene is TRBJ2-7, the V gene TRBV10-3; 12 bases align to TRBD1. This CDR3 has 15 amino acids. Losses at the gene ends were 6 bases for V and 3 bases for J; bases not matched to a gene: 6. Looked up from germline, CDR1 is ENHRY and CDR2 is SYGVKD. Here the CDR3 DNA reads TGTGCCATCAGGGGGGACAGGGGGCTTGACTACGAGCAGTACTTC. Its translation is CAIRGDRGLDYEQYF.

V and J are TRBV6-2 or TRBV6-3 and TRBJ2-5; the D gene is possibly TRBD2 (7 bases). The CDR3 contains 14 residues. CDR1 is MNHEY, CDR2 SVGEGT, per germline. Trimming took 4 bases from V and 2 from J, leaving 11 bases between them. CDR3 region: CASSFGGQQETQYF. DNA for the CDR3: TGTGCCAGCAGTTTCGGGGGGCAACAAGAGACCCAGTACTTC.

A remark on this clonotype: This may come from a read error, since a much larger clone is one base off. CDR3 sequence: CSASPETCGNTIYF. For the CDR3, the DNA is TGCAGTGCTTCCCCAGAGACCTGTGGAAACACCATATATTTT. This chain uses TRBV20-1 with TRBJ1-3; D is ambiguous. V gave up 5 bases and J gave up 3 bases, with 14 bases separating them. Germline V gene lookup returns CDR1 DFQATT and CDR2 SNEGSKA (reference sequence). The length of the CDR3 is 14 residues.

The sample holds a few counts of this clonotype. This chain's CDR3 is CASAGGPNEKLFF. CDR3 coding DNA: TGTGCCAGCGCGGGGGGCCCTAATGAAAAACTGTTTTTT. This chain joins TRBV7-3 and TRBJ1-4, with TRBD1 as a possible D gene (6 bases). Between the trimmed V and J ends, which lost 8 bases and 3 bases, there was a span of 10 bases. CDR1 is SGHTA, CDR2 FQGTGA, per germline. CDR3 size: 13 residues.